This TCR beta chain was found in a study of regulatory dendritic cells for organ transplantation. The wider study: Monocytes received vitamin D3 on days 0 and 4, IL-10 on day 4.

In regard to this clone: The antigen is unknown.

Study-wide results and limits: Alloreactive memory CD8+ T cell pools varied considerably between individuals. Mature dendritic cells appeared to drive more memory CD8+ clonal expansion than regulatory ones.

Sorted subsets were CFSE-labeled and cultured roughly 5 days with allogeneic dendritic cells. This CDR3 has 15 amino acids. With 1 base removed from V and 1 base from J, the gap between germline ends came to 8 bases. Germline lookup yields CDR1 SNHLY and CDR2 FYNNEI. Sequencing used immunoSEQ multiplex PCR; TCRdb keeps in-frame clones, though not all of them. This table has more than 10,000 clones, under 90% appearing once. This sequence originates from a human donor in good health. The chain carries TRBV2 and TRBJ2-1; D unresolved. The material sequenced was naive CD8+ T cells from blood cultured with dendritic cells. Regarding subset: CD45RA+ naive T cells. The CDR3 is CASSEVHHSYNEQFF. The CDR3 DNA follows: TGTGCCAGCAGTGAAGTACATCATTCCTACAATGAGCAGTTCTTC.